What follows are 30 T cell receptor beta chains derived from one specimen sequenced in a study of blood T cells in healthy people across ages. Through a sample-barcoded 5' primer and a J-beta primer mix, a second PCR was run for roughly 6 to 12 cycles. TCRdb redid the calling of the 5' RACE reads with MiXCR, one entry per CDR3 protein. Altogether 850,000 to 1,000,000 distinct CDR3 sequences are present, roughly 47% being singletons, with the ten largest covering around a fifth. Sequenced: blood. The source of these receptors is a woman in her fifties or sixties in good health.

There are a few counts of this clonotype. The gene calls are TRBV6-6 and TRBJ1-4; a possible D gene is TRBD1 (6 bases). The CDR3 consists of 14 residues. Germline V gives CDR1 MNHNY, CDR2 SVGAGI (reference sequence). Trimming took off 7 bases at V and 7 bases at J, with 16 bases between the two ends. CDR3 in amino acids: CASTDAGGAEKLFF. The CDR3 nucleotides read TGTGCCAGCACCGACGCGGGGGGCGCTGAAAAACTGTTTTTT.

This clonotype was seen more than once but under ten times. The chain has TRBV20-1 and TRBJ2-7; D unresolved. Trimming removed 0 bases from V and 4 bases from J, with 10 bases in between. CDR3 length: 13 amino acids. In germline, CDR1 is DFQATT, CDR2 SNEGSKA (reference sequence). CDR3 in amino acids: CSARDAQAYEQYF. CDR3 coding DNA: TGCAGTGCTAGAGATGCGCAGGCGTACGAGCAGTACTTC.

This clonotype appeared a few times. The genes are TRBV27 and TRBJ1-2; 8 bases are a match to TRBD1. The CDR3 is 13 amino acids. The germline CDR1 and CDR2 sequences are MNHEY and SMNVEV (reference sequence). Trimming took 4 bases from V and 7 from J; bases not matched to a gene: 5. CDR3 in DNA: TGTGCCAGCAGTTCCGACAGGGGTATTGGCTACACCTTC. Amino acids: CASSSDRGIGYTF.

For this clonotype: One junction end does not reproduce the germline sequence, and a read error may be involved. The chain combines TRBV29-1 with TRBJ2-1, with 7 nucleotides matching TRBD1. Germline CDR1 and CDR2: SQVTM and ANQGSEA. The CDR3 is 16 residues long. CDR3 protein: CSVEEATGNSHNEQFF. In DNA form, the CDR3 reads TGCAGCGTTGAAGAGGCGACAGGGAACTCCCACAATGAGCAGTTCTTC.

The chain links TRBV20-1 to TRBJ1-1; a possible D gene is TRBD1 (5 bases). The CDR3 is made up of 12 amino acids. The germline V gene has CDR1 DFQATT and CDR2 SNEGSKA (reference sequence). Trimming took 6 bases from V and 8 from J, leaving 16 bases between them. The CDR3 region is CSARGEGWEAFF. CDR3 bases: TGCAGTGCGCGGGGGGAAGGGTGGGAAGCTTTCTTT.

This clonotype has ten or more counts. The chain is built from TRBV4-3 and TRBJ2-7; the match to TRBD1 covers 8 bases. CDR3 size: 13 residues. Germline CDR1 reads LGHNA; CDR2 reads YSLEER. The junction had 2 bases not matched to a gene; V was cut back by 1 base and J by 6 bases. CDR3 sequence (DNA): TGCGCCAGCAGCCAAGGACAGGGGATCGAGCAGTACTTC. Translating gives CASSQGQGIEQYF.

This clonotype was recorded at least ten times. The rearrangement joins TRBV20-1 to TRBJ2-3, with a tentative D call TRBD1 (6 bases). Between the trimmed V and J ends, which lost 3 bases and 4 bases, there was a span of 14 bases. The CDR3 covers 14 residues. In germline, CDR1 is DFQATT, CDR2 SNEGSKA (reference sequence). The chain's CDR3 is CSARAQGRADTQYF. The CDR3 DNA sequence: TGCAGTGCTAGGGCACAGGGTCGGGCAGATACGCAGTATTTT.

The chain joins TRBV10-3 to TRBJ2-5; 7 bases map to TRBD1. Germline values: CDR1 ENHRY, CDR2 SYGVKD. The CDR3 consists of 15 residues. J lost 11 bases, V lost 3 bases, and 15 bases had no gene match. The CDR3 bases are TGTGCCATCAGTGAAAAAGACAGGGTTCGGGATGAGCAGTACTTC. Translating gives CAISEKDRVRDEQYF.

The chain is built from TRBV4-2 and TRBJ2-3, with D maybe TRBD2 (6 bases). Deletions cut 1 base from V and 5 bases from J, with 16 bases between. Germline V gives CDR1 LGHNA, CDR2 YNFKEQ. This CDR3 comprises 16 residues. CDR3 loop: CASSQGGAAGIDTQYF. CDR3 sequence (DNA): TGTGCCAGCAGCCAAGGGGGCGCTGCGGGAATAGATACGCAGTATTTT.

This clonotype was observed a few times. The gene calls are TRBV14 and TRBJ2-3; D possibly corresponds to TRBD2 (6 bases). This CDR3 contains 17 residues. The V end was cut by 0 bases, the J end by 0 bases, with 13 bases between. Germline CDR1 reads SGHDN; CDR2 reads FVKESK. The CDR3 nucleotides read TGTGCCAGCAGCCAAGATAAGGCGGGACCAAGCACAGATACGCAGTATTTT. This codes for CASSQDKAGPSTDTQYF.

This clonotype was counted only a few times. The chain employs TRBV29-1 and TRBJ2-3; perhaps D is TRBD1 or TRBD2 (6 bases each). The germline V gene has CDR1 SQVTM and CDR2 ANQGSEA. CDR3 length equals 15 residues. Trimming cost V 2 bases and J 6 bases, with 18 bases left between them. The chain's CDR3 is CSVERGEAGDDTQYF. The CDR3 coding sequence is TGCAGCGTTGAAAGGGGGGAAGCCGGGGACGATACGCAGTATTTT.

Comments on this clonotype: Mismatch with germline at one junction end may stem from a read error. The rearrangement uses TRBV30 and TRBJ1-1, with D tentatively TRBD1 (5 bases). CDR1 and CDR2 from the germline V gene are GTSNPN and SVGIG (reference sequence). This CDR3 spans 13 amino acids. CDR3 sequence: CTWSVRGVTEAFF. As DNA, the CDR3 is TGTACCTGGAGTGTGCGGGGGGTCACTGAAGCTTTCTTT.

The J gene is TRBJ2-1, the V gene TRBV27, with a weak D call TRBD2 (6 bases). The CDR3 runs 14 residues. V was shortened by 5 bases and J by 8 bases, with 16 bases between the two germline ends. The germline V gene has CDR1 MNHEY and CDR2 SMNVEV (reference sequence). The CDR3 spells CASSGTWGLDEQFF. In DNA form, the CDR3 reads TGTGCCAGCAGTGGGACTTGGGGCCTTGATGAGCAGTTCTTC.

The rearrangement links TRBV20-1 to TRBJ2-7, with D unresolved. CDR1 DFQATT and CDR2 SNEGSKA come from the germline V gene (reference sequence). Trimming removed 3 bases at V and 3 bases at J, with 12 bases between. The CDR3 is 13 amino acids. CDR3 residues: CSARPNDGYEQYF. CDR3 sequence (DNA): TGCAGTGCTAGGCCGAACGACGGCTACGAGCAGTACTTC.

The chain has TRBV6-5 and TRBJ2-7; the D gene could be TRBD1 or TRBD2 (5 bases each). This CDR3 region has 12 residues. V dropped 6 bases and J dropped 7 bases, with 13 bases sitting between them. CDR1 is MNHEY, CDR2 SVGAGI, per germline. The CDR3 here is CASRGPHKEQYF. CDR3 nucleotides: TGTGCCAGCAGGGGACCACATAAGGAGCAGTACTTC.

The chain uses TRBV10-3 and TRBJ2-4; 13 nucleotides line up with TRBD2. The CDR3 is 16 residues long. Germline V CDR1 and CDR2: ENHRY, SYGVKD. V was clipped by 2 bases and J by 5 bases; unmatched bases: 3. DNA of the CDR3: TGTGCCATCAGTGAGACTAGCGGGAGGGGTCAAAACATTCAGTACTTC. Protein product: CAISETSGRGQNIQYF.

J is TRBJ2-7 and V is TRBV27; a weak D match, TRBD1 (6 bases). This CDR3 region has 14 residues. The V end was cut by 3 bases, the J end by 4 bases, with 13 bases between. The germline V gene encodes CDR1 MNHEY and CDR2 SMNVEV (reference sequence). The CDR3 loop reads CASSFTGQKYEQYF. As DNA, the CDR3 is TGTGCCAGCAGTTTCACGGGACAAAAGTACGAGCAGTACTTC.

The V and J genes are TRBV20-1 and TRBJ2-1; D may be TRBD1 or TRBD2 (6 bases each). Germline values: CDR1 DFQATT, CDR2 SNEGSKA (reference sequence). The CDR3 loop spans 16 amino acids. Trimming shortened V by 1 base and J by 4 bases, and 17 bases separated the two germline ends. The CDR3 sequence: CSARARGSGKYNEQFF. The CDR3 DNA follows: TGCAGTGCTAGAGCCAGGGGTAGCGGAAAGTACAATGAGCAGTTCTTC.

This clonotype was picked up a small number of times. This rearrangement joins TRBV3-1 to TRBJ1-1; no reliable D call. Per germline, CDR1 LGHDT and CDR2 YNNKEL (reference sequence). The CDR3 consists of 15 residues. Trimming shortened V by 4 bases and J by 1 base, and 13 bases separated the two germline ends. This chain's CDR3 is CASSRYLTENTEAFF. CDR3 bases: TGTGCCAGCAGCCGATACCTAACAGAGAACACTGAAGCTTTCTTT.

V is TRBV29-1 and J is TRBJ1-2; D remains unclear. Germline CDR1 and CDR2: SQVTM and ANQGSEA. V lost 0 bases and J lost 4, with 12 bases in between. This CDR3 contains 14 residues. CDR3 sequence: CSVEDFYGSYGYTF. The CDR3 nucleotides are TGCAGCGTTGAAGATTTTTATGGGAGCTATGGCTACACCTTC.

As DNA, the CDR3 is TGTGCCAGCCGCCAGACACGGGCGTCCTACGAGCAGTACTTC. As protein: CASRQTRASYEQYF. The chain recombines TRBV12-3 or TRBV12-4 with TRBJ2-7; D is unclear. V was pared by 8 bases and J by 1 base, with 15 bases between. The CDR3 sequence is 14 residues long.

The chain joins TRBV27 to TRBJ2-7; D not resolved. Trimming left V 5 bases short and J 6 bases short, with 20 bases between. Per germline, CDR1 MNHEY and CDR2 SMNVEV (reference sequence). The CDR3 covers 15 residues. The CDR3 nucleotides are TGTGCCAGCAGTCCCCTTGGCAGAGCCCCGTCCGAGCAGTACTTC. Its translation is CASSPLGRAPSEQYF.

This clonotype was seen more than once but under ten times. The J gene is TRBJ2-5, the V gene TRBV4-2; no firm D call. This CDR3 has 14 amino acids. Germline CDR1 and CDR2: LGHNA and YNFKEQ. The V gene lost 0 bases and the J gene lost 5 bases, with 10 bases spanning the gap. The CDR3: CASSQEPGWETQYF. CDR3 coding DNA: TGTGCCAGCAGCCAAGAGCCGGGCTGGGAGACCCAGTACTTC.

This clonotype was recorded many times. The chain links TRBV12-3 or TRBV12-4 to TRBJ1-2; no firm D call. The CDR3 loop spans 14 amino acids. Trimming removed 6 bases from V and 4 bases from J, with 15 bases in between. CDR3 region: CASSQLGVGYGYTF. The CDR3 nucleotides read TGTGCCAGCAGCCAGCTGGGAGTCGGCTATGGCTACACCTTC.

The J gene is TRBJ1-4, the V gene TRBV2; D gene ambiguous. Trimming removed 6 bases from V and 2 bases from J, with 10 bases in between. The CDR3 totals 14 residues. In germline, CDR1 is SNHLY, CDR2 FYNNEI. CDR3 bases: TGTGCCAGCAGGGCGGGAGTTACTAATGAAAAACTGTTTTTT. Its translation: CASRAGVTNEKLFF.

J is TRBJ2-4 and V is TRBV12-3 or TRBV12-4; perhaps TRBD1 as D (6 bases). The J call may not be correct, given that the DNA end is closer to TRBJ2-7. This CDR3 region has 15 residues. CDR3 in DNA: TGTGCCAGCAGGCGCAGAGGGGGATCCCTGAACGAGCAGTACTTC. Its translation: CASRRRGGSLNEQYF.

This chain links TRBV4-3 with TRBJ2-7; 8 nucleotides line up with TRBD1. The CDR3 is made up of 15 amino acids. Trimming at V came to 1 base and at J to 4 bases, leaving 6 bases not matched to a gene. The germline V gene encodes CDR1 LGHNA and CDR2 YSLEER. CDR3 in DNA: TGCGCCAGCAGCCAAGGGGGACAGGTGCCGTACGAGCAGTACTTC. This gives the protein CASSQGGQVPYEQYF.

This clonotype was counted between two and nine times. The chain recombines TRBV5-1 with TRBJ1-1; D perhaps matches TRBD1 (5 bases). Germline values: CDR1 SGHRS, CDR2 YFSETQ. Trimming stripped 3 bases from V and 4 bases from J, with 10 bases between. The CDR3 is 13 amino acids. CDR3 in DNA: TGCGCCAGCAGCTCCCGGGACCCCACTGAAGCTTTCTTT. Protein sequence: CASSSRDPTEAFF.

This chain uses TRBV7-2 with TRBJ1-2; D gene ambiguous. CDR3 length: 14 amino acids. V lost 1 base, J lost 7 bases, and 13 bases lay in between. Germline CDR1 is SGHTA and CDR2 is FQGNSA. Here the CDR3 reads CASSLGVDSSGYTF. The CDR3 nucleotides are TGTGCCAGCAGCTTAGGGGTGGACTCAAGTGGCTACACCTTC.

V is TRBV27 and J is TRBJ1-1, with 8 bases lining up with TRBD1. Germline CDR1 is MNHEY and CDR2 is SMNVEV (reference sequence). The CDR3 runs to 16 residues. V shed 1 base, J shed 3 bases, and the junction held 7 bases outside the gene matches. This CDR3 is CASSLYGRGRDTEAFF. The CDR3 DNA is TGTGCCAGCAGTTTATACGGCAGGGGGCGGGACACTGAAGCTTTCTTT.